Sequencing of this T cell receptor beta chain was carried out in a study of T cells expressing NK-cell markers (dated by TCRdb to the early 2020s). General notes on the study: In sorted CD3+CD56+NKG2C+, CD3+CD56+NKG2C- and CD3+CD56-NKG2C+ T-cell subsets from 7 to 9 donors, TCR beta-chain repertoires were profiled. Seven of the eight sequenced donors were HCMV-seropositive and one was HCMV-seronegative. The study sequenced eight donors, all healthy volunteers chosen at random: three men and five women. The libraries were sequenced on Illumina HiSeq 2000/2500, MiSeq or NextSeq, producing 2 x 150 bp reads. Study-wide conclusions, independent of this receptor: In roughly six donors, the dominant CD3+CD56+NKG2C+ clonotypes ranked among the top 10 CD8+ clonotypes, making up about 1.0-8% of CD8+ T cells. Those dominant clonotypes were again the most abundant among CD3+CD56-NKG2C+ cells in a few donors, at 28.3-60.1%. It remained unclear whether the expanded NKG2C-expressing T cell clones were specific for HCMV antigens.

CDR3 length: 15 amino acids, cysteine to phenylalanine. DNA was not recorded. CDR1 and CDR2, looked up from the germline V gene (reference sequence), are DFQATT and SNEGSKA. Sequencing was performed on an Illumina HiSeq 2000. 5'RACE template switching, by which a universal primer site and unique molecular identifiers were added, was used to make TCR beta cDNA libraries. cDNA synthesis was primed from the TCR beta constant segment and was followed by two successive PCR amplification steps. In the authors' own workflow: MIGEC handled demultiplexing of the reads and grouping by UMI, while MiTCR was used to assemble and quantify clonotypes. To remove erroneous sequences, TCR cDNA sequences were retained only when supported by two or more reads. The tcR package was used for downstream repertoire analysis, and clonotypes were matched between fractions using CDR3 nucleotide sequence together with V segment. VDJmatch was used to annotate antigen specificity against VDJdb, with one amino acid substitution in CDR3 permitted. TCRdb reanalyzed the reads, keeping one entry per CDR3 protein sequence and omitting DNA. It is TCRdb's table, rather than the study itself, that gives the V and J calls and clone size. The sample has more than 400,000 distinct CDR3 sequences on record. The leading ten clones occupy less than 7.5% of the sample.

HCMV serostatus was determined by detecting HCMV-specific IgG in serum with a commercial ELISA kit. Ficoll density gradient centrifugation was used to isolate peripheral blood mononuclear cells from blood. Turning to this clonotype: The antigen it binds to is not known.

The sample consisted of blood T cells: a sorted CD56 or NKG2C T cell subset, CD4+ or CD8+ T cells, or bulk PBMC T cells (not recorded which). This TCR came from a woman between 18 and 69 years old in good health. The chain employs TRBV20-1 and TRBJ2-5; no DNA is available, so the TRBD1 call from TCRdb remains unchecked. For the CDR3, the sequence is CSARDPQGSGETQYF.